This T cell receptor (beta chain) emerged from a study of graft-versus-host responses after intestinal transplantation. Whole-study context: The study gave all recipients anti-thymocyte globulin induction, then tacrolimus and steroids for roughly 3 years.

TCRdb's copy holds only in-frame clones and misses some; the assay was immunoSEQ multiplex PCR. The repertoire holds about 89,000 clones, around 91% seen once, with roughly 0.1% in the top ten. Points on this clone: Its antigen is still unknown.

The sequences come from unstimulated CD4+ T cells sorted from spleen or lymph node cells, collected before intestinal transplant. This sequence was found in a human donor who received an intestinal transplant.

The CDR3 protein is CASGLVLQGIPNYGYTF. CDR3 DNA: TGTGCTAGTGGTTTGGTACTTCAGGGGATACCTAACTATGGCTACACCTTC. This chain links TRBV12-5 with TRBJ1-2; D perhaps matches TRBD1 (6 bases). Germline V CDR1 and CDR2: LGHNT, FRNRAP. The CDR3 consists of 17 residues. Deletions cut 0 bases from V and 0 bases from J, with 14 bases between.